The clone carrying this T cell receptor beta chain has at least ten counts. This CDR3 spans 17 amino acids. CDR1 and CDR2 from the germline V gene are PRHDT and FYEKMQ (reference sequence). Between the trimmed V and J ends, which lost 5 bases and 0 bases, there was a span of 19 bases. The data are from a study of T cells in Graves' hyperthyroidism and ophthalmopathy. Study at large: Peripheral blood sampling occurred at initial diagnosis, before any treatment.

Subjects with ophthalmopathy showed a Clinical Activity Score no lower than 3, a NOSPECS grade no lower than 4, and a duration shorter than 3 months. Clinical symptoms, serum thyroxine, TRAb, thyroid ultrasound and orbital computed tomography informed diagnoses. The PBMCs were sourced from fresh peripheral blood (about 9.7 ml). There were TCR beta CDR3 regions amplified from RNA transcripts. The primer set for the first-round RT-PCR of the TCR CDR3 was HTBI. TCRdb analysed the multiplex PCR reads with MiXCR anew, one entry per CDR3 protein. The data hold about 610,000 distinct CDR3 sequences, with roughly 14% observed a single time.

The sample comprised blood. The V gene is TRBV13, the J gene TRBJ2-5; D is possibly TRBD1 or TRBD2 (5 bases each). This receptor was taken from a woman in her 40s with Graves' ophthalmopathy. The CDR3 loop is CASSPRPGEGDQETQYF. In nucleotides, the CDR3 is TGTGCCAGCAGCCCTCGTCCCGGGGAAGGGGACCAAGAGACCCAGTACTTC. The whole variable domain, filled in from reference TRBV13 and TRBJ2-5, reads AAGVIQSPRHLIKEKRETATLKCYPIPRHDTVYWYQQGPGQDPQFLISFYEKMQSDKGSIPDRFSAQQFSDYHSELNMSSLELGDSALYFCASSPRPGEGDQETQYFGPGTRLLVL.